Below, 31 T cell receptor beta chains from the same sample are listed, as sequenced in a study of Graves' ophthalmopathy and Graves' hyperthyroidism. Scientists amplified the TCR beta CDR3 regions from RNA transcripts. HTBI primers primed a first-round RT-PCR, and a second-round multiplex PCR followed. TCRdb itself ran the multiplex PCR reads through MiXCR, one entry per CDR3 protein. The repertoire consists of around 590,000 distinct CDR3 sequences, with roughly 40% occurring once and the leading ten covering around 4%. The sample was peripheral blood or thyroid tissue (not recorded which). The source of these receptors is an adult man with Graves' hyperthyroidism.

This chain connects TRBV29-1 to TRBJ1-5; TRBD1 matches 10 bases. Germline CDR1 reads SQVTM; CDR2 reads ANQGSEA. Trimming removed 6 bases from V and 3 bases from J; junction bases left unmatched: 2. The CDR3 runs to 13 residues. CDR3 bases: TGCAGCGTAGGGACAGGGGACAATCAGCCCCAGCATTTT. This translates into CSVGTGDNQPQHF. Together with reference TRBV29-1 and TRBJ1-5, the CDR3 gives the full variable domain: SAVISQKPSRDICQRGTSLTIQCQVDSQVTMMFWYRQQPGQSLTLIATANQGSEATYESGFVIDKFPISRPNLTFSTLTVSNMSPEDSSIYLCSVGTGDNQPQHFGDGTRLSIL.

This sequence joins TRBV7-2 and TRBJ2-5; 11 bases align to TRBD2. Germline CDR1 is SGHTA and CDR2 is FQGNSA. This CDR3 is built from 15 residues. V trimming: 5 bases; J trimming: 5 bases; junction bases outside the gene matches: 7. CDR3 sequence reads: CASSNSGGAFETQYF. In DNA form, the CDR3 reads TGTGCCAGCAGCAATAGCGGGGGGGCGTTCGAGACCCAGTACTTC. The full variable domain, with the rest looked up from reference TRBV7-2 and TRBJ2-5, is GAGVSQSPSNKVTEKGKDVELRCDPISGHTALYWYRQSLGQGLEFLIYFQGNSAPDKSGLPSDRFSAERTGGSVSTLTIQRTQQEDSAVYLCASSNSGGAFETQYFGPGTRLLVL.

The chain couples TRBV29-1 to TRBJ2-7; 8 bases fit TRBD2. V shed 7 bases, J shed 4 bases, and the junction held 9 bases outside the gene matches. CDR1 SQVTM and CDR2 ANQGSEA come from the germline V gene. This CDR3 region has 13 residues. This CDR3 is CSAGTRDFYEQYF. The CDR3 DNA sequence: TGCAGCGCCGGGACTAGGGACTTTTACGAGCAGTACTTC.

The V call is TRBV5-1, the J call TRBJ2-5; 10 positions agree with TRBD2. CDR3 length: 17 residues. With 0 bases clipped from V and 2 bases from J, the junction kept 7 bases outside the gene matches. Per germline, CDR1 SGHRS and CDR2 YFSETQ. The CDR3 loop is CASSLVLAGASQETQYF. In DNA, the CDR3 is TGCGCCAGCAGCTTGGTCCTAGCGGGGGCCTCACAAGAGACCCAGTACTTC.

This clonotype was seen a handful of times. The chain joins TRBV19 to TRBJ1-1; D unresolved. Germline CDR1 LNHDA, CDR2 SQIVND (reference sequence). Trimming cost V 1 base and J 9 bases, with 6 bases left between them. This CDR3 is 11 amino acids long. The CDR3 loop reads CASSIGEKAFF. CDR3 DNA sequence: TGTGCCAGTAGTATAGGCGAGAAAGCTTTCTTT.

The rearrangement joins TRBV7-6 to TRBJ2-3, with D possibly called TRBD1 or TRBD2 (5 bases each). Trimming shortened V by 5 bases and J by 9 bases, and 12 bases separated the two germline ends. The CDR3 spans 12 residues. Germline CDR1 is SGHVS and CDR2 is FNYEAQ. The CDR3 DNA sequence: TGTGCCAGCAGCCAATGGGGGTCGACGCAGTATTTT. Protein sequence: CASSQWGSTQYF.

The chain joins TRBV5-1 to TRBJ2-1, with D maybe TRBD2 (6 bases). Deletions cut 0 bases from V and 7 bases from J, with 11 bases between. From germline, CDR1 is SGHRS and CDR2 YFSETQ. The CDR3 is made up of 14 amino acids. This chain's CDR3 is CASSLGGTGNEQFF. The CDR3 bases are TGCGCCAGCAGCTTGGGCGGGACTGGGAATGAGCAGTTCTTC.

This clonotype has ten or more counts. The CDR3 region is CATSREPGQGREQYF. The CDR3 DNA follows: TGTGCCACCAGCAGAGAGCCGGGACAGGGGCGAGAGCAGTACTTC. This sequence joins TRBV15 and TRBJ2-7, with 10 bases fitting TRBD1. J was trimmed by 7 bases and V by 0 bases; bases with no gene match: 6. Germline V lookup: CDR1 LNHNV, CDR2 YYDKDF (reference sequence). The CDR3 length is 15 residues. The full variable domain, its missing parts supplied by reference TRBV15 and TRBJ2-7, is DAMVIQNPRYQVTQFGKPVTLSCSQTLNHNVMYWYQQKSSQAPKLLFHYYDKDFNNEADTPDNFQSRRPNTSFCFLDIRSPGLGDTAMYLCATSREPGQGREQYFGPGTRLTVT.

This clonotype was observed many times. J is TRBJ2-7 and V is TRBV20-1, with 8 bases identical to TRBD1. Trimming cost V 3 bases and J 0 bases; bases outside gene matches: 7. This CDR3 has 15 residues. Germline V gene lookup returns CDR1 DFQATT and CDR2 SNEGSKA (reference sequence). CDR3 region: CSASRRQGSSYEQYF. The CDR3 nucleotides read TGCAGTGCTAGTCGCCGACAGGGGAGCTCCTACGAGCAGTACTTC.

This clonotype was seen ten or more times. The chain recombines TRBV29-1 with TRBJ2-2, with 10 bases fitting TRBD2. Losses at the gene ends were 0 bases for V and 6 bases for J; bases not matched to a gene: 4. Germline V gene data show CDR1 as SQVTM and CDR2 as ANQGSEA. There are 15 residues in the CDR3. The CDR3 sequence: CSVEEGLAGAGELFF. The CDR3 region has the DNA TGCAGCGTTGAAGAGGGCCTAGCGGGAGCCGGGGAGCTGTTTTTT.

The chain has TRBV19 and TRBJ1-5; 7 positions agree with TRBD1. The DNA end is a closer match to TRBJ2-3, so the J assignment may be wrong. The length of the CDR3 is 13 residues. CDR1 is LNHDA and CDR2 is SQIVND in the germline V gene (reference sequence). The DNA for the CDR3 is TGTGCCAGTAACAGGGGTCAAGCAGATACGCAGTATTTT. This gives the protein CASNRGQADTQYF.

There are many counts of this clonotype. This chain links TRBV7-9 with TRBJ2-5; 8 bases are a match to TRBD2. CDR3 size: 14 residues. Germline CDR1 SEHNR, CDR2 FQNEAQ (reference sequence). Losses at the gene ends were 4 bases for V and 5 bases for J; bases not matched to a gene: 6. The chain's CDR3 is CASSSPGGAETQYF. CDR3 sequence (DNA): TGTGCCAGCAGCTCCCCCGGGGGGGCGGAGACCCAGTACTTC.

CDR3 amino acids: CASSFWGKLFF. In DNA, the CDR3 is TGTGCCAGCAGTTTTTGGGGAAAACTGTTTTTT. This sequence joins TRBV12-3 or TRBV12-4 and TRBJ1-4; no firm D call. This CDR3 spans 11 amino acids. The germline V and J ends were trimmed by 3 bases and 10 bases, with 6 bases remaining between them.

The V gene is TRBV29-1, the J gene TRBJ2-2, with D possibly called TRBD1 or TRBD2 (5 bases each). The V gene lost 1 base and the J gene lost 9 bases, with 12 bases spanning the gap. The CDR3 is made up of 13 amino acids. Germline V gene sequence: CDR1 SQVTM, CDR2 ANQGSEA. CDR3 nucleotides: TGCAGCGTTGAAGTGGCGACGGGACGGGAGCTGTTTTTT. Its translation: CSVEVATGRELFF.

The chain couples TRBV10-3 to TRBJ2-7; 8 bases line up with TRBD2. Germline V gives CDR1 ENHRY, CDR2 SYGVKD. This CDR3 is built from 16 residues. V gave up 4 bases and J gave up 2 bases; unmatched junction bases: 10. The CDR3 reads CAISARTSRRAYEQYF. CDR3 bases: TGTGCCATCAGTGCGAGGACTAGCCGACGTGCCTACGAGCAGTACTTC.

About this clonotype: A much larger clone differs by one base, so this may be a read error. This chain links TRBV20-1 with TRBJ1-1; no reliable D call. The CDR3 is made up of 16 amino acids. Germline V lookup: CDR1 DFQATT, CDR2 SNEGSKA (reference sequence). The germline V and J ends were trimmed by 3 bases and 2 bases, with 19 bases remaining between them. CDR3 in DNA: TGCAGTGCTAGCGGTAGGAGGTCGCAGGAAAACACTGAAGCTTTCTTT. It codes for CSASGRRSQENTEAFF.

This clonotype has only a few counts. The rearrangement links TRBV20-1 to TRBJ1-2, with 7 bases matching TRBD1. CDR1 and CDR2 (germline): DFQATT, SNEGSKA (reference sequence). This CDR3 is 11 amino acids long. J lost 8 bases, V lost 7 bases, and 7 bases had no gene match. DNA for the CDR3: TGCAGTGAAGGAGGGGGCGACGGCTACACCTTC. Its protein product is CSEGGGDGYTF.

This clonotype was recorded at least ten times. The V call is TRBV16, the J call TRBJ1-5; D gene unclear. From germline, CDR1 is KGHSY and CDR2 FQNENV. Trimming took off 1 base at V and 1 base at J, with 20 bases between the two ends. This CDR3 spans 19 amino acids. The CDR3 DNA is TGTGCCAGCAGCCAATGGTATTCGGGGAAGTGGGAAAGCAATCAGCCCCAGCATTTT. As protein: CASSQWYSGKWESNQPQHF. The full variable domain, its missing parts supplied by reference TRBV16 and TRBJ1-5, is GEEVAQTPKHLVRGEGQKAKLYCAPIKGHSYVFWYQQVLKNEFKFLISFQNENVFDETGMPKERFSAKCLPNSPCSLEIQATKLEDSAVYFCASSQWYSGKWESNQPQHFGDGTRLSIL.

This clonotype was found many times. CDR3 loop: CASSQPGQGYTEAFF. CDR3 sequence (DNA): TGTGCCAGCAGCCAACCGGGACAGGGGTACACTGAAGCTTTCTTT. This sequence joins TRBV4-2 and TRBJ1-1; TRBD1 agrees at 10 bases. The V gene's germline CDR1 is LGHNA and CDR2 YNFKEQ. The CDR3 totals 15 residues. With V trimmed by 2 bases and J by 3 bases, 3 bases remained unmatched.

This clonotype was seen once. The chain joins TRBV29-1 to TRBJ2-5; 9 bases fit TRBD2. The CDR3 has 13 amino acids. The germline V gene encodes CDR1 SQVTM and CDR2 ANQGSEA. V lost 4 bases and J lost 4; bases outside the gene matches: 4. The CDR3 reads CSVAGLAGETQYF. For the CDR3, the DNA is TGCAGCGTTGCGGGACTAGCTGGAGAGACCCAGTACTTC.

This clonotype showed up many times. V is TRBV10-2 and J is TRBJ2-2, with unresolved D. CDR1 and CDR2 (germline): WSHSY, SAAADI. Deletions cut 3 bases from V and 3 bases from J, with 11 bases between. This CDR3 spans 15 amino acids. CDR3 region: CASSEEATHTGELFF. Written as DNA, the CDR3 is TGCGCCAGCAGTGAAGAGGCTACCCACACCGGGGAGCTGTTTTTT.

This clonotype came up many times. This chain joins TRBV3-1 and TRBJ1-1; D uncertain. V lost 1 base and J lost 8, with 8 bases in between. Per the germline V gene, CDR1 is LGHDT and CDR2 is YNNKEL (reference sequence). The CDR3 sequence is 12 residues long. This CDR3 is CASSQGGREAFF. In nucleotides, the CDR3 is TGTGCCAGCAGCCAAGGAGGGAGAGAAGCTTTCTTT.

The sample holds many counts of this clonotype. This sequence joins TRBV7-8 and TRBJ2-2, with D unresolved. Germline loops: CDR1 SGHVS, CDR2 FQNEAQ. The CDR3 runs 13 residues. Between the trimmed V and J ends, which lost 2 bases and 4 bases, there was a span of 5 bases. The CDR3 bases are TGTGCCAGCAGCTTATACATCACCGGGGAGCTGTTTTTT. It is translated as CASSLYITGELFF.

The V call is TRBV7-2, the J call TRBJ1-4; no reliable D call. The CDR3 covers 15 residues. CDR1 SGHTA and CDR2 FQGNSA come from the germline V gene. V was pared by 3 bases and J by 8 bases, with 16 bases between. The CDR3 nucleotides read TGTGCCAGCAGCTTCGGGTTTGGGCCGGTGGAAAAACTGTTTTTT. It encodes CASSFGFGPVEKLFF.

This clonotype appeared many times. J is TRBJ2-5 and V is TRBV10-3, with a tentative D call TRBD2 (5 bases). The V and J ends lost 3 bases and 3 bases respectively, with 5 bases between them. CDR3 length equals 12 residues. CDR1 is ENHRY, CDR2 SYGVKD, per germline. CDR3 protein: CAISDGEETQYF. The CDR3 DNA is TGTGCCATCAGTGACGGGGAAGAGACCCAGTACTTC.

This clonotype was counted many times. The J gene is TRBJ1-5, the V gene TRBV4-1; D gene unclear. The germline gives CDR1 MGHRA, CDR2 YSYEKL. V lost 3 bases to trimming and J lost 0 bases, with 12 bases between them. The CDR3 loop spans 16 amino acids. CDR3 residues: CASSQLKGYSNQPQHF. The CDR3 region has the DNA TGCGCCAGCAGCCAGCTCAAGGGTTATAGCAATCAGCCCCAGCATTTT.

This clonotype was counted at least ten times. V gene TRBV20-1 combines with J gene TRBJ1-2; D is perhaps TRBD1 (5 bases). V shed 6 bases and J shed 7 bases, with 15 bases lying between them. CDR3 length equals 12 residues. Germline loops: CDR1 DFQATT, CDR2 SNEGSKA (reference sequence). The CDR3 coding sequence is TGCAGTGCCCCCCGCGGGGCTCTTGGCTACACCTTC. Amino acids: CSAPRGALGYTF.

This clonotype was observed many times. The V gene is TRBV5-1, the J gene TRBJ1-2; weak D call: TRBD1 (6 bases). Germline V gene lookup returns CDR1 SGHRS and CDR2 YFSETQ. V was cut by 0 bases and J by 0 bases, with 9 bases left in between. The CDR3 sequence is 15 residues long. The CDR3 bases are TGCGCCAGCAGCTTGGGGGGGGCGTCTAACTATGGCTACACCTTC. Translating gives CASSLGGASNYGYTF.

This clonotype has a single count. V is TRBV2 and J is TRBJ1-5, with D possibly being TRBD1 (6 bases). The CDR3 has 15 residues. Germline V CDR1 and CDR2: SNHLY, FYNNEI. Trimming took off 6 bases at V and 1 base at J, with 13 bases between the two ends. The CDR3, as DNA: TGTGCCAGCAGGGTCAGGGGAAACAGCAATCAGCCCCAGCATTTT. Its protein product is CASRVRGNSNQPQHF.

The rearrangement uses TRBV6-5 and TRBJ1-4; 9 bases are a match to TRBD1. Germline V gene sequence: CDR1 MNHEY, CDR2 SVGAGI. The CDR3 is made up of 14 amino acids. Germline trimming cut 8 bases from V and 8 bases from J; bases unmatched to any gene: 9. CDR3 DNA: TGTGCCAGCGCCAAGGGACAGGGATCCGAAAAACTGTTTTTT. Translated: CASAKGQGSEKLFF.

This clonotype was found many times. V gene TRBV9 combines with J gene TRBJ1-1; D gene ambiguous. Germline V gene data show CDR1 as SGDLS and CDR2 as YYNGEE. V dropped 0 bases and J dropped 4 bases, with 10 bases sitting between them. This CDR3 region has 14 residues. The chain's CDR3 is CASSVVPGSTEAFF. DNA of the CDR3: TGTGCCAGCAGCGTAGTCCCGGGGAGCACTGAAGCTTTCTTT.